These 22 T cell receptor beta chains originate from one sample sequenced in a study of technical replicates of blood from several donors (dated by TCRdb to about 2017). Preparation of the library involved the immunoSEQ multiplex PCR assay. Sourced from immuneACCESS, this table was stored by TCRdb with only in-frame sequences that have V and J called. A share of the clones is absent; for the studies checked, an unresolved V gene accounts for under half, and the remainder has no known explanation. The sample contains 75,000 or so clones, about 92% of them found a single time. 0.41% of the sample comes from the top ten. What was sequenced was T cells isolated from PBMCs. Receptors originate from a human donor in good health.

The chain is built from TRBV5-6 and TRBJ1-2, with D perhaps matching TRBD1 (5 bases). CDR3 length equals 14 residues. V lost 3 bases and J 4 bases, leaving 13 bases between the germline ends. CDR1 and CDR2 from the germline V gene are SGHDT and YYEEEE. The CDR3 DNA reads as TGTGCCAGCAGCTCGCCTGGGGGGGGCTATGGCTACACCTTC. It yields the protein CASSSPGGGYGYTF.

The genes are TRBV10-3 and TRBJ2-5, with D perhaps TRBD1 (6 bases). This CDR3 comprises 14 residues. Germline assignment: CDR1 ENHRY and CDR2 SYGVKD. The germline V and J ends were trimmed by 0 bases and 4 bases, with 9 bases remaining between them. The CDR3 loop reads CAISESFRGETQYF. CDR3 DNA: TGTGCCATCAGTGAGTCTTTCAGGGGAGAGACCCAGTACTTC.

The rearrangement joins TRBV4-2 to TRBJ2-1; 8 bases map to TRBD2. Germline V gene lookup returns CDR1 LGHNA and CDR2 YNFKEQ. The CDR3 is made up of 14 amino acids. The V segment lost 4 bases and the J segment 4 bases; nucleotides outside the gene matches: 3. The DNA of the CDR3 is TGTGCCAGCAGCCCAGCGGGGGAGTACAATGAGCAGTTCTTC. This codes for CASSPAGEYNEQFF.

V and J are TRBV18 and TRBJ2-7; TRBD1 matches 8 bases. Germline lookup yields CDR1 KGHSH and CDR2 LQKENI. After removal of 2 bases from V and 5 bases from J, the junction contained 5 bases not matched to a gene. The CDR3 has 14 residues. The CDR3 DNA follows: TGTGCCAGCTCACCATGGAAGACAGGGGACGAGCAGTACTTC. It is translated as CASSPWKTGDEQYF. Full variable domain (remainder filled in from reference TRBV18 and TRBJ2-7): NAGVMQNPRHLVRRRGQEARLRCSPMKGHSHVYWYRQLPEEGLKFMVYLQKENIIDESGMPKERFSAEFPKEGPSILRIQQVVRGDSAAYFCASSPWKTGDEQYFGPGTRLTVT.

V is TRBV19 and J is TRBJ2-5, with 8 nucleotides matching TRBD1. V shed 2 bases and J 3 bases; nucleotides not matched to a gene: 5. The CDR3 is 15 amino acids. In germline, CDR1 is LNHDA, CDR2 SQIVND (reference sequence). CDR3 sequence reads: CASSIWGQDEETQYF. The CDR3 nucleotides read TGTGCCAGTAGTATATGGGGACAGGACGAAGAGACCCAGTACTTC.

CDR3 region: CASGQGRNEQYF. CDR3 nucleotide sequence: TGTGCCAGCGGACAGGGGCGGAACGAGCAGTACTTC. This chain links TRBV7-9 with TRBJ2-7; 9 bases map to TRBD1. The J segment lost 5 bases and the V segment lost 8 bases, leaving 4 bases of the junction unmatched. The CDR3 sequence is 12 residues long. CDR1 is SEHNR and CDR2 is FQNEAQ in the germline V gene (reference sequence).

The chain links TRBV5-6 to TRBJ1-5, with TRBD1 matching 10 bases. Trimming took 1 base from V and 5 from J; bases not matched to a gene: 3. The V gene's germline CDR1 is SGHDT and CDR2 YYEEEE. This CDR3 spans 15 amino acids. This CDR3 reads CASSLFDRGHQPQHF. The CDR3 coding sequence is TGTGCCAGCAGCTTGTTTGACAGGGGGCATCAGCCCCAGCATTTT. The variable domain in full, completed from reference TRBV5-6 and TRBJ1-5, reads DAGVTQSPTHLIKTRGQQVTLRCSPKSGHDTVSWYQQALGQGPQFIFQYYEEEERQRGNFPDRFSGHQFPNYSSELNVNALLLGDSALYLCASSLFDRGHQPQHFGDGTRLSIL.

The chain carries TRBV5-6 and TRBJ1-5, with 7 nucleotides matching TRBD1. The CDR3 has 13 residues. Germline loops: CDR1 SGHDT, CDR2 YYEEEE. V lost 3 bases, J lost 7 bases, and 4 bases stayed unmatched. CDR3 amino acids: CASSWDRTQPQHF. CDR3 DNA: TGTGCCAGCAGCTGGGACAGAACACAGCCCCAGCATTTT.

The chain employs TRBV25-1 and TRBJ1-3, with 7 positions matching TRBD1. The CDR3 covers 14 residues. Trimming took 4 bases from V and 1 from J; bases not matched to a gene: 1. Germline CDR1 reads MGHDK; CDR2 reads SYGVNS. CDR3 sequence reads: CASSVQGSGNTIYF. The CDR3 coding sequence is TGTGCCAGCAGTGTACAGGGGTCTGGAAACACCATATATTTT.

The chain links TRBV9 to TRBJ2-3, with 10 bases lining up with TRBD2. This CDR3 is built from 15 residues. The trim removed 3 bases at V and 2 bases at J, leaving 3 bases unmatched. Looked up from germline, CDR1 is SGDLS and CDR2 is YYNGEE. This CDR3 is CASSASGRTTDTQYF. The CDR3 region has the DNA TGTGCCAGCAGCGCTAGCGGGAGAACCACAGATACGCAGTATTTT.

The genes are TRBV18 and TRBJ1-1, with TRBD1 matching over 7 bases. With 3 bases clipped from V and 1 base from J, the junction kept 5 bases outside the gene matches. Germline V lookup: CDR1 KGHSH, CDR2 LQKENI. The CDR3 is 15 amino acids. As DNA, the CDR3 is TGTGCCAGCTCACCTACGACAGGGACGAACACTGAAGCTTTCTTT. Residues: CASSPTTGTNTEAFF.

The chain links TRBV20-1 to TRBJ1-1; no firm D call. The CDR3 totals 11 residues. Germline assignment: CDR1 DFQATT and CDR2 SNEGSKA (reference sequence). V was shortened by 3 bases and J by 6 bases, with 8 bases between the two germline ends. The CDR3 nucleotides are TGCAGTGCTAGTAGAGGGTCTGAAGCTTTCTTT. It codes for CSASRGSEAFF.

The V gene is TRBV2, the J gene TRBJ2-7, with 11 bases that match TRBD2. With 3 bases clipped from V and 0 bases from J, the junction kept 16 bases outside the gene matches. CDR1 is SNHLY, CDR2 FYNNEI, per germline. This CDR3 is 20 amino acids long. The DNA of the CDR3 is TGTGCCAGCAGTGAGGGTGGGCTAGCGGGAGGAATGAGGAGCTCCTACGAGCAGTACTTC. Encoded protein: CASSEGGLAGGMRSSYEQYF.

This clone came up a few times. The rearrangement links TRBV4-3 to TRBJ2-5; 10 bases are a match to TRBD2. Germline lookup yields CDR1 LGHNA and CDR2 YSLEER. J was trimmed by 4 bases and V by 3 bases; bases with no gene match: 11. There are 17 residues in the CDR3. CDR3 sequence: CASSHDLAGELRETQYF. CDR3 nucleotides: TGCGCCAGCAGCCATGACCTAGCGGGAGAACTGCGAGAGACCCAGTACTTC.

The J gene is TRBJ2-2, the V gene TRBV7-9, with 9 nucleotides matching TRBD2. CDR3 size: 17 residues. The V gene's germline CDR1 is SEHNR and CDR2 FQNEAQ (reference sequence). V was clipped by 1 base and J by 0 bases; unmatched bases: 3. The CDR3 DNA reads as TGTGCCAGCAGCTTAGGGTCTAGCGGGGCGAACACCGGGGAGCTGTTTTTT. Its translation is CASSLGSSGANTGELFF.

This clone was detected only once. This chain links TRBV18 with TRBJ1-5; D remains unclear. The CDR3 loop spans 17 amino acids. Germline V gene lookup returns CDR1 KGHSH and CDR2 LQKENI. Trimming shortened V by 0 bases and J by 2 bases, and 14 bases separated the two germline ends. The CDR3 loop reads CASSPPVGGSGNQPQHF. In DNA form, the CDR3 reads TGTGCCAGCTCACCACCGGTAGGAGGGTCGGGCAATCAGCCCCAGCATTTT.

This CDR3 reads CASSFILDRGPTDTQYF. CDR3 nucleotides: TGTGCCAGTAGTTTTATTTTGGACAGGGGGCCGACAGATACGCAGTATTTT. The rearrangement joins TRBV19 to TRBJ2-3; 11 bases agree with TRBD1. V shed 5 bases and J 3 bases; nucleotides not matched to a gene: 10. This CDR3 region has 17 residues. CDR1 is LNHDA, CDR2 SQIVND, per germline (reference sequence).

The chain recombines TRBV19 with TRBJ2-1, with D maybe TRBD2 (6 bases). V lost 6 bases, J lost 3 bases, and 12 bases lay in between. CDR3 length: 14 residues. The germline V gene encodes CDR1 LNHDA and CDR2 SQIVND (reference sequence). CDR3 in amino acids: CASRRESRYNEQFF. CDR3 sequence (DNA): TGTGCCAGTAGACGGGAGTCCCGCTACAATGAGCAGTTCTTC.

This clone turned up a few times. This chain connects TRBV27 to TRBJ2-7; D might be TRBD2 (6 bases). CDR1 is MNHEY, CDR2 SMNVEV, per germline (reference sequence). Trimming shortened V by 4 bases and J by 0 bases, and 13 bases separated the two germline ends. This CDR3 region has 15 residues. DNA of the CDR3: TGTGCCAGCAGTTCTCAGCGGGCCAGCTCCTACGAGCAGTACTTC. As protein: CASSSQRASSYEQYF.

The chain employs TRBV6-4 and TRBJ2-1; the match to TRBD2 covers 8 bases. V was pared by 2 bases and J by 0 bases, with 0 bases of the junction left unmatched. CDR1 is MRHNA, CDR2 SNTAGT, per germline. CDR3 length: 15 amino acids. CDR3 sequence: CASSDAGGSYNEQFF. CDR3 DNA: TGTGCCAGCAGTGACGCGGGGGGCTCCTACAATGAGCAGTTCTTC.

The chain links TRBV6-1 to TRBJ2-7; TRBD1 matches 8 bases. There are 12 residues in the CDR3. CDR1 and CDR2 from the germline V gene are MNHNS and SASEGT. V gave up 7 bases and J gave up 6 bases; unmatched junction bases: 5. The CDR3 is CASMQGALEQYF. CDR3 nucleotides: TGTGCCAGCATGCAGGGGGCCCTCGAGCAGTACTTC.

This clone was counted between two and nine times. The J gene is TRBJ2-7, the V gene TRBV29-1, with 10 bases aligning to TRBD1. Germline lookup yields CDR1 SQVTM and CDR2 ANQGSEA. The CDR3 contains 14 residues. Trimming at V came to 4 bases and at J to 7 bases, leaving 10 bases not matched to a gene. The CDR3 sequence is CSVGSGTGVEEQYF. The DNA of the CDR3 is TGCAGCGTTGGTTCCGGGACAGGGGTAGAGGAGCAGTACTTC.